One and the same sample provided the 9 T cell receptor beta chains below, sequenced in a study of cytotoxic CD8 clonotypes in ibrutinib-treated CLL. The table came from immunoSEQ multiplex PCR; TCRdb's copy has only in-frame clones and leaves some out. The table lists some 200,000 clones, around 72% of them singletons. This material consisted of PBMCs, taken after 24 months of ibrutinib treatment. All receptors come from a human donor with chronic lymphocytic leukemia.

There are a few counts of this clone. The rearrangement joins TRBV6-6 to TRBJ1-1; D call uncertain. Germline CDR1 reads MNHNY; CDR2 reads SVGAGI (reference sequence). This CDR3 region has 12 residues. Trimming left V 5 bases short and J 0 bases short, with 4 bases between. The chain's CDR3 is CASSPVNTEAFF. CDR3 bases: TGTGCCAGCAGTCCAGTGAACACTGAAGCTTTCTTT.

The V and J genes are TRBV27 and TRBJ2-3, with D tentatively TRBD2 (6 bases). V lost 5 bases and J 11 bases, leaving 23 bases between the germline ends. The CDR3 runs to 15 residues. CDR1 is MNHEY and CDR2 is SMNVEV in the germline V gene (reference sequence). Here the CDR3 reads CASSPNSPAQGGQYF. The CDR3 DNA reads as TGTGCCAGCAGTCCCAATTCACCAGCCCAGGGAGGGCAGTATTTT.

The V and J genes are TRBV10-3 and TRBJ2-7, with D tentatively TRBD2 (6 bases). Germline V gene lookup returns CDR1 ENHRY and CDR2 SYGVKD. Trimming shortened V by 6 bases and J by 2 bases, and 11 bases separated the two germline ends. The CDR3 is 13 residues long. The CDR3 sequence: CAIRGTPTYEQYF. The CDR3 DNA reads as TGTGCCATCAGGGGGACTCCTACCTACGAGCAGTACTTC.

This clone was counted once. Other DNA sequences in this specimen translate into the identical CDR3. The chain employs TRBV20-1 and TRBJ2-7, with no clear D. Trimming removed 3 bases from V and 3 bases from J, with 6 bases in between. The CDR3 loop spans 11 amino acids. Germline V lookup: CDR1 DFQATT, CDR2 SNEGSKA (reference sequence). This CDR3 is CSASGNYEQYF. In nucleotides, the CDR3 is TGCAGTGCTAGTGGCAACTACGAGCAGTACTTC.

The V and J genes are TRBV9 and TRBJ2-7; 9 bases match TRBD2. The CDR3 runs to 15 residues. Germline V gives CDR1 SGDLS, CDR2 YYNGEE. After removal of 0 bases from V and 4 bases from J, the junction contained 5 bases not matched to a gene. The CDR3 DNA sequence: TGTGCCAGCAGCGTAGGGCGACTAGCGGATTACGAGCAGTACTTC. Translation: CASSVGRLADYEQYF.

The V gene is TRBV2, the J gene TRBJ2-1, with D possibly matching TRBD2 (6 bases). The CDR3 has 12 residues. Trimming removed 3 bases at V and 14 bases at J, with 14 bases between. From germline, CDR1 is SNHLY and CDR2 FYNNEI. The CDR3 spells CASSEGGLEEFF. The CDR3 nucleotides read TGTGCCAGCAGTGAGGGGGGACTTGAAGAGTTCTTC. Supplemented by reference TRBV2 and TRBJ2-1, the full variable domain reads EPEVTQTPSHQVTQMGQEVILRCVPISNHLYFYWYRQILGQKVEFLVSFYNNEISEKSEIFDDQFSVERPDGSNFTLKIRSTKLEDSAMYFCASSEGGLEEFFGPGTRLTVL.

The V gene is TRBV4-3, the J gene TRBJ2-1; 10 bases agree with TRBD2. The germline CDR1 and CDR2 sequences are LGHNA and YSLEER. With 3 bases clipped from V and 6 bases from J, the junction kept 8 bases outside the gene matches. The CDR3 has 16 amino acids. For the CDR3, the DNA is TGCGCCAGCAGCCAGACACTAGCGGGAAATGGCAATGAGCAGTTCTTC. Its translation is CASSQTLAGNGNEQFF.

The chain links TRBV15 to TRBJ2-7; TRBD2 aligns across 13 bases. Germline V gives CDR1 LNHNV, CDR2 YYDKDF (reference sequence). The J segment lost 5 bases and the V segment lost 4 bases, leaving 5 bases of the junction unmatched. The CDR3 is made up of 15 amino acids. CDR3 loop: CATSTTSGRAHEQYF. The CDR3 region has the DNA TGTGCCACCAGCACCACTAGCGGGAGGGCCCACGAGCAGTACTTC.

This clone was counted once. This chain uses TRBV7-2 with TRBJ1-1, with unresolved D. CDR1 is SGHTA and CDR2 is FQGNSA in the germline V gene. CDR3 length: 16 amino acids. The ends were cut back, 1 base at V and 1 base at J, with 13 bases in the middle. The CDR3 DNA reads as TGTGCCAGCAGCTTAGTGGCAATGGCGGGGAACACTGAAGCTTTCTTT. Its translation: CASSLVAMAGNTEAFF.